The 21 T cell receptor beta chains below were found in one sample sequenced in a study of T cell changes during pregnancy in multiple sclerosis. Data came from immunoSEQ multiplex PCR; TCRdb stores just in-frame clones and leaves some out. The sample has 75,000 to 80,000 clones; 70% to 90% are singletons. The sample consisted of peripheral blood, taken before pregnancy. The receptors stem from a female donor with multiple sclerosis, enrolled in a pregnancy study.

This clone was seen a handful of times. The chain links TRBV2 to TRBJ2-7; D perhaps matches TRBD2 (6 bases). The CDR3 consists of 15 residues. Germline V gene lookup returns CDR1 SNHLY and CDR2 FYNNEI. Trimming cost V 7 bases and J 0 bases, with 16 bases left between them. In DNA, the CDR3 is TGTGCCAGCACGGCCTGGCGGGGCATCTCCTACGAGCAGTACTTC. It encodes CASTAWRGISYEQYF.

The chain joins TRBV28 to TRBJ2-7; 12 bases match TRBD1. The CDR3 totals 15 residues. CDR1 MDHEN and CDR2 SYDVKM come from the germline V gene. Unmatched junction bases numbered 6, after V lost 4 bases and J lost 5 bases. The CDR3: CASSSPGQGADEQYF. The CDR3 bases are TGTGCCAGCAGTTCCCCGGGACAGGGGGCTGACGAGCAGTACTTC.

In DNA form, the CDR3 reads TGTGCCATCAGTGAGGACGTAGGGACAGAGGCCCCCTCCTATGGCTACACCTTC. Translation: CAISEDVGTEAPSYGYTF. J is TRBJ1-2 and V is TRBV10-3; 7 bases match TRBD1. CDR3 size: 18 residues. J lost 4 bases, V lost 2 bases, and 16 bases had no gene match. Germline lookup yields CDR1 ENHRY and CDR2 SYGVKD.

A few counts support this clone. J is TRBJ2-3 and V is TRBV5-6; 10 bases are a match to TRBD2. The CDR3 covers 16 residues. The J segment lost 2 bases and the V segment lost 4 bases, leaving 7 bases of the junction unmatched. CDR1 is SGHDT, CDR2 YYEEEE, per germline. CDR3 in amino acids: CASSIQAGGFTDTQYF. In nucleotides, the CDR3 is TGTGCCAGCAGCATACAAGCGGGGGGGTTCACAGATACGCAGTATTTT.

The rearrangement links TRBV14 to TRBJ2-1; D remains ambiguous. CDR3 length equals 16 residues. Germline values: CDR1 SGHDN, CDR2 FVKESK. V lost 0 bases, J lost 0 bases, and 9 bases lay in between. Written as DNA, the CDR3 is TGTGCCAGCAGCCAAGATCTTTTGAGCTCCTACAATGAGCAGTTCTTC. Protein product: CASSQDLLSSYNEQFF.

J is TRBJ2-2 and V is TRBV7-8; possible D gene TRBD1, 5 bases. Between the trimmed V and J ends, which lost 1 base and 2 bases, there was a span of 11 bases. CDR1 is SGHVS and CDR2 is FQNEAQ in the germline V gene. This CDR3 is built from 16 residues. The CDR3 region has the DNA TGTGCCAGCAGCTTAGGGCAGGGCGTAAACACCGGGGAGCTGTTTTTT. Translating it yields CASSLGQGVNTGELFF.

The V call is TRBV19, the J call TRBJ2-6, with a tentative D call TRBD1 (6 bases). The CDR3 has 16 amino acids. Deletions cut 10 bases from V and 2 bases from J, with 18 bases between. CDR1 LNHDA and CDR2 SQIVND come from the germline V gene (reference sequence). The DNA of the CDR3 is TGTGCCACCCACGGGACACCCTTTACTGGGGCCAACGTCCTGACTTTC. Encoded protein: CATHGTPFTGANVLTF.

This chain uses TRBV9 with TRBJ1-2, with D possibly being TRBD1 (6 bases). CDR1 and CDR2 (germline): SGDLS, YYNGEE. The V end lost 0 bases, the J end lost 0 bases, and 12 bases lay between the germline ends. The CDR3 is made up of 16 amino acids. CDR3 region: CASSVEDRLANYGYTF. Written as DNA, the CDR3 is TGTGCCAGCAGCGTAGAGGACAGATTAGCTAACTATGGCTACACCTTC. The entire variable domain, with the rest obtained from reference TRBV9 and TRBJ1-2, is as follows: DSGVTQTPKHLITATGQRVTLRCSPRSGDLSVYWYQQSLDQGLQFLIQYYNGEERAKGNILERFSAQQFPDLHSELNLSSLELGDSALYFCASSVEDRLANYGYTFGSGTRLTVV.

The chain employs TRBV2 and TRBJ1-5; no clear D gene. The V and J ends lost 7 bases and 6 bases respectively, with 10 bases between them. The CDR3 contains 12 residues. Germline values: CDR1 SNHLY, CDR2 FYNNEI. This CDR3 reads CASTNGSQPQHF. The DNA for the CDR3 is TGTGCCAGCACAAATGGGAGTCAGCCCCAGCATTTT.

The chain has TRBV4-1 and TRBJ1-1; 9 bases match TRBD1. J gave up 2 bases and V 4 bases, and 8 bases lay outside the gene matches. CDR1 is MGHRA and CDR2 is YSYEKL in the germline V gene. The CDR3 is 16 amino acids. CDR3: CASSRPPGQGNTEAFF. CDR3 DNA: TGCGCCAGCAGCCGTCCTCCGGGACAGGGAAACACTGAAGCTTTCTTT.

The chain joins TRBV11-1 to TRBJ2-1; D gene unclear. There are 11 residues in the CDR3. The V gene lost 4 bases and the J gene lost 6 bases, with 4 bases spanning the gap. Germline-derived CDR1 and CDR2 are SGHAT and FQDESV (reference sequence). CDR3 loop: CASSYSNEQFF. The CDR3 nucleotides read TGTGCCAGCAGCTACAGCAATGAGCAGTTCTTC.

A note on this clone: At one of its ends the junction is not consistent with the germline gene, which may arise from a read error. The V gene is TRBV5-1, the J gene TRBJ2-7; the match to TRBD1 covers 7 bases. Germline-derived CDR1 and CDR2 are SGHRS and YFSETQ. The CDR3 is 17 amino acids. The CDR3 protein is CASAPSGQVAQGGFRNF. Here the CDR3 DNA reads TGCGCCAGCGCCCCATCTGGACAGGTCGCCCAAGGGGGTTTTAGGAACTTC.

In nucleotides, the CDR3 is TGTGCCACCAGCAGAGATCTCGACAGGGTTAAGGAAAAACTGTTTTTT. As protein: CATSRDLDRVKEKLFF. The rearrangement joins TRBV15 to TRBJ1-4, with 7 bases fitting TRBD1. V dropped 0 bases and J dropped 8; count of bases not matched to a gene: 9. This CDR3 is built from 16 residues. Germline V CDR1 and CDR2: LNHNV, YYDKDF (reference sequence). Together with reference TRBV15 and TRBJ1-4, the CDR3 gives the full variable domain: DAMVIQNPRYQVTQFGKPVTLSCSQTLNHNVMYWYQQKSSQAPKLLFHYYDKDFNNEADTPDNFQSRRPNTSFCFLDIRSPGLGDTAMYLCATSRDLDRVKEKLFFGSGTQLSVL.

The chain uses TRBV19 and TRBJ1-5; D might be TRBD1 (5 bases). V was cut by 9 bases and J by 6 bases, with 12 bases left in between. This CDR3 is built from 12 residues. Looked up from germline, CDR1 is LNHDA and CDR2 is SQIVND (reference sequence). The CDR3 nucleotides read TGTGCCAGCCGGGACTTAGCTCAGCCCCAGCATTTT. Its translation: CASRDLAQPQHF.

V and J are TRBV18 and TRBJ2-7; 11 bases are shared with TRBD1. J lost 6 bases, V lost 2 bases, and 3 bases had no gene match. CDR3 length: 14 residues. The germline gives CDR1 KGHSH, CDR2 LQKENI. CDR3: CASSPGGTGGEQYF. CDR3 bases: TGTGCCAGCTCACCAGGGGGGACAGGGGGCGAGCAGTACTTC.

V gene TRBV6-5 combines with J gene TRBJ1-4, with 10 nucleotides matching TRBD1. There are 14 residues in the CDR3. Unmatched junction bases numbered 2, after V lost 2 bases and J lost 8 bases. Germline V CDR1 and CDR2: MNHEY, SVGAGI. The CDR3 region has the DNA TGTGCCAGCAGTTACACGGGACAGGGGGAAAAACTGTTTTTT. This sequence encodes CASSYTGQGEKLFF.

The CDR3 here is CASTHFPGQGARDGYTF. The CDR3 DNA sequence: TGTGCCAGCACTCACTTCCCAGGACAGGGGGCACGGGATGGCTACACCTTC. The chain recombines TRBV27 with TRBJ1-2; the match to TRBD1 covers 11 bases. The V and J ends lost 7 bases and 6 bases, in that order; junction bases with no gene match: 16. This CDR3 is 17 amino acids long. Germline CDR1 MNHEY, CDR2 SMNVEV (reference sequence).

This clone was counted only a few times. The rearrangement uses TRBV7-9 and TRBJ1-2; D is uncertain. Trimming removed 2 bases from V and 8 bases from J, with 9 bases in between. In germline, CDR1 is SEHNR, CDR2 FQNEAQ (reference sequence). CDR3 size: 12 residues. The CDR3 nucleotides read TGTGCCAGCAGCTTAAGCGGGTACGGCTACACCTTC. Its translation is CASSLSGYGYTF.

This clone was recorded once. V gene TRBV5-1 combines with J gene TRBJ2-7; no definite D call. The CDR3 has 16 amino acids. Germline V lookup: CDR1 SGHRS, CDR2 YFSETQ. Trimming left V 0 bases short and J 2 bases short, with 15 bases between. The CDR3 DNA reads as TGCGCCAGCAGCTTGGCCAGAAACAGACCCACCTACGAGCAGTACTTC. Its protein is CASSLARNRPTYEQYF. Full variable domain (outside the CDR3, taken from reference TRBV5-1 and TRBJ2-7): KAGVTQTPRYLIKTRGQQVTLSCSPISGHRSVSWYQQTPGQGLQFLFEYFSETQRNKGNFPGRFSGRQFSNSRSEMNVSTLELGDSALYLCASSLARNRPTYEQYFGPGTRLTVT.

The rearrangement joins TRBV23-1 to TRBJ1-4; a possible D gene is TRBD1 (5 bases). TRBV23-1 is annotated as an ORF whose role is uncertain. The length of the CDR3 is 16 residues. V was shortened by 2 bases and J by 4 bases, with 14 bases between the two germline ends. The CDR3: CASSQKAGGGNEKLFF. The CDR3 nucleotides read TGCGCCAGCAGTCAAAAGGCGGGGGGGGGTAATGAAAAACTGTTTTTT.

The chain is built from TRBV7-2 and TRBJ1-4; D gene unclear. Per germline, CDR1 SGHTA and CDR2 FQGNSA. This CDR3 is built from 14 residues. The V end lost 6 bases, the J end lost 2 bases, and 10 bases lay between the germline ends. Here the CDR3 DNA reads TGTGCCAGCAGACTCACGGTTACTAATGAAAAACTGTTTTTT. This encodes CASRLTVTNEKLFF.